A single sample is the source of the 21 T cell receptor beta chains below, sequenced in a study of neurological immune-mediated disorders. TCRdb reanalysed the 5' RACE reads using MiXCR and keeps one entry per CDR3 protein. The table includes about 65,000 distinct CDR3 sequences, approximately 4.1% detected once. The sequenced material came from PBMCs. The receptors shown here come from a man in his fifties with multiple sclerosis.

This clonotype showed up many times. In DNA, the CDR3 is TGCAGTGCTAGAGTCGGGGGGAACACTGAAGCTTTCTTT. It codes for CSARVGGNTEAFF. This sequence joins TRBV20-1 and TRBJ1-1, with a possible D match to TRBD1 (5 bases). Germline V gives CDR1 DFQATT, CDR2 SNEGSKA (reference sequence). Trimming took 1 base from V and 1 from J, leaving 7 bases between them. The CDR3 is made up of 13 amino acids.

This clonotype was seen repeatedly, ten times or more. This chain uses TRBV28 with TRBJ1-1; D remains ambiguous. This CDR3 is 14 amino acids long. With 3 bases removed from V and 4 bases from J, the gap between germline ends came to 12 bases. Germline values: CDR1 MDHEN, CDR2 SYDVKM. CDR3 in amino acids: CASSLAWVSTEAFF. DNA for the CDR3: TGTGCCAGCAGTTTGGCTTGGGTGAGCACTGAAGCTTTCTTT.

This clonotype was counted at least ten times. The V call is TRBV11-2, the J call TRBJ1-5; the D is unclear. The germline gives CDR1 SGHAT, CDR2 FQNNGV. The CDR3 extends over 15 amino acids. Trimming shortened V by 4 bases and J by 3 bases, and 13 bases separated the two germline ends. Here the CDR3 reads CASSSLTGNNQPQHF. CDR3 DNA sequence: TGTGCCAGCAGCTCACTCACGGGGAACAATCAGCCCCAGCATTTT. The complete variable domain, with remaining parts taken from reference TRBV11-2 and TRBJ1-5, reads EAGVAQSPRYKIIEKRQSVAFWCNPISGHATLYWYQQILGQGPKLLIQFQNNGVVDDSQLPKDRFSAERLKGVDSTLKIQPAKLEDSAVYLCASSSLTGNNQPQHFGDGTRLSIL.

This clonotype was seen a few times. The V call is TRBV3-1, the J call TRBJ2-2; 11 positions agree with TRBD2. The trim removed 0 bases at V and 4 bases at J, leaving 4 bases unmatched. Germline V gene data show CDR1 as LGHDT and CDR2 as YNNKEL (reference sequence). The CDR3 is 17 amino acids. The CDR3 DNA follows: TGTGCCAGCAGCCAAGAATACCTAGCGGGGGGCACCGGGGAGCTGTTTTTT. Translation gives CASSQEYLAGGTGELFF.

This clonotype was seen many times. The chain employs TRBV20-1 and TRBJ1-2; weak D call: TRBD1 (5 bases). The V gene's germline CDR1 is DFQATT and CDR2 SNEGSKA (reference sequence). The V and J ends lost 1 base and 4 bases respectively, with 10 bases between them. The CDR3 is made up of 13 amino acids. The CDR3 bases are TGCAGTGCTAGAGGGGGGATCGCCTATGGCTACACCTTC. Translated, it gives CSARGGIAYGYTF.

The sample holds many counts of this clonotype. The rearrangement uses TRBV7-9 and TRBJ2-1; 7 bases agree with TRBD1. With V trimmed by 8 bases and J by 8 bases, 6 bases remained unmatched. The CDR3 runs to 12 residues. Germline V gene sequence: CDR1 SEHNR, CDR2 FQNEAQ (reference sequence). CDR3 loop: CASETGADEQFF. CDR3 DNA: TGTGCCAGCGAAACAGGGGCCGATGAGCAGTTCTTC.

This clonotype was observed many times. CDR3 nucleotide sequence: TGCGCCAGCAGTTGGGACAGCCCTAAACAGCCCCAGCATTTT. It yields the protein CASSWDSPKQPQHF. V and J are TRBV5-1 and TRBJ1-5, with TRBD1 identical over 7 bases. Trimming cost V 5 bases and J 7 bases; bases outside gene matches: 9. Germline CDR1 is SGHRS and CDR2 is YFSETQ. The CDR3 is 14 amino acids.

In the case of this clonotype: This may come from a read error, since a much larger clone is one base off. This chain links TRBV5-1 with TRBJ1-5; 10 positions agree with TRBD1. CDR1 is SGHRS, CDR2 YFSETQ, per germline. The CDR3 sequence is 15 residues long. CDR3 in DNA: TGCGCCATCAGCCCGGGGACAGGGGACAATCAGCCCCAGCATTTT. It specifies CAISPGTGDNQPQHF.

Ten or more counts support this clonotype. The chain is built from TRBV3-1 and TRBJ2-2; D is unclear. Trimming left V 0 bases short and J 5 bases short, with 16 bases between. CDR1 and CDR2 from the germline V gene are LGHDT and YNNKEL (reference sequence). The CDR3 consists of 17 residues. The CDR3 sequence: CASSQDRAGWGTGELFF. Written as DNA, the CDR3 is TGTGCCAGCAGCCAAGATAGGGCAGGTTGGGGAACCGGGGAGCTGTTTTTT.

This clonotype was found many times. The chain carries TRBV7-2 and TRBJ2-7, with D tentatively TRBD2 (7 bases). V was trimmed by 5 bases and J by 0 bases, leaving 11 bases between them. The CDR3 totals 14 residues. The germline V gene has CDR1 SGHTA and CDR2 FQGNSA. The CDR3 coding sequence is TGTGCCAGCAGCCACAGGGACTACTCCTACGAGCAGTACTTC. Translating it yields CASSHRDYSYEQYF.

Ten or more counts support this clonotype. The chain links TRBV28 to TRBJ2-7; TRBD1 agrees at 12 bases. V lost 3 bases to trimming and J lost 6 bases; unmatched junction nucleotides: 6. CDR3 length: 15 residues. Germline values: CDR1 MDHEN, CDR2 SYDVKM. This CDR3 is CASSFRRDRGPEQYV. The CDR3 DNA is TGTGCCAGCAGTTTCCGCCGGGACAGGGGGCCCGAGCAGTACGTC.

This clonotype was picked up many times. This chain uses TRBV13 with TRBJ2-5, with D possibly matching TRBD2 (6 bases). The V end lost 5 bases, the J end lost 5 bases, and 15 bases lay between the germline ends. Germline CDR1 is PRHDT and CDR2 is FYEKMQ (reference sequence). The CDR3 is 14 residues long. The CDR3 DNA is TGTGCCAGCAGCATGACCGGGACTTGGGAGACCCAGTACTTC. This codes for CASSMTGTWETQYF.

The gene calls are TRBV5-1 and TRBJ1-1; the match to TRBD1 covers 7 bases. The CDR3 length is 15 residues. Trimming took 3 bases from V and 0 from J; bases not matched to a gene: 5. CDR1 is SGHRS and CDR2 is YFSETQ in the germline V gene. CDR3 bases: TGCGCCAGCAGCTCTGGGACAGTCATGAACACTGAAGCTTTCTTT. Protein product: CASSSGTVMNTEAFF.

This clonotype was recorded at least ten times. The chain carries TRBV6-1 and TRBJ2-7; tentatively, D is TRBD1 or TRBD2 (5 bases each). The CDR3 extends over 11 amino acids. Per germline, CDR1 MNHNS and CDR2 SASEGT. V dropped 2 bases and J dropped 7 bases, with 6 bases sitting between them. The CDR3 DNA reads as TGTGCCAGCAGTGAATGGGGGGAGCAGTACGTC. Translation: CASSEWGEQYV.

This clonotype was recorded at least ten times. This chain joins TRBV2 and TRBJ2-7, with D maybe TRBD1 (5 bases). This CDR3 region has 14 residues. The germline gives CDR1 SNHLY, CDR2 FYNNEI. V lost 2 bases to trimming and J lost 2 bases, with 10 bases between them. This CDR3 is CASSENQGTYEQYF. DNA for the CDR3: TGTGCCAGCAGTGAAAATCAGGGTACCTACGAGCAGTACTTC.

The chain uses TRBV4-3 and TRBJ2-5, with D unresolved. V was trimmed by 4 bases and J by 2 bases, leaving 14 bases between them. Germline V gene data show CDR1 as LGHNA and CDR2 as YSLEER. The CDR3 consists of 15 residues. The CDR3 loop is CASSPTGQTQETQYF. DNA of the CDR3: TGCGCCAGCAGCCCAACCGGCCAAACGCAAGAGACCCAGTACTTC.

This clonotype has ten or more counts. The CDR3, as DNA: TGTGCCAGCAGCTTAGTAGCTGGACGGGAAAATGAAAAACTGTTTTTT. Translation gives CASSLVAGRENEKLFF. The rearrangement uses TRBV7-2 and TRBJ1-4; no firm D call. Trimming removed 1 base from V and 5 bases from J, with 14 bases in between. The germline CDR1 and CDR2 sequences are SGHTA and FQGNSA. CDR3 size: 16 residues.

There are many counts of this clonotype. The J gene is TRBJ2-1, the V gene TRBV29-1; 10 nucleotides match TRBD1. This CDR3 has 14 residues. Looked up from germline, CDR1 is SQVTM and CDR2 is ANQGSEA. CDR3 in amino acids: CRVTGTGAYNEQFF. The DNA for the CDR3 is TGCAGGGTCACGGGGACAGGGGCTTACAATGAGCAGTTCTTC.

At least ten counts were recorded for this clonotype. In DNA, the CDR3 is TGTGCCAGCGGTTTTACCGGGGAGCTGTTTTTT. It yields the protein CASGFTGELFF. The chain combines TRBV25-1 with TRBJ2-2; D not resolved. Germline assignment: CDR1 MGHDK and CDR2 SYGVNS. This CDR3 comprises 11 residues. The V end lost 8 bases, the J end lost 5 bases, and 6 bases lay between the germline ends.

This clonotype was recorded at least ten times. The V call is TRBV5-1, the J call TRBJ2-2; 7 bases agree with TRBD1. CDR1 is SGHRS, CDR2 YFSETQ, per germline. The CDR3 spans 14 residues. V lost 1 base to trimming and J lost 6 bases; unmatched junction nucleotides: 3. The CDR3, as DNA: TGCGCCAGCAGCTTGCCGACAGGGCCCGGGGAGCTGTTTTTT. This sequence encodes CASSLPTGPGELFF.

This clonotype was seen repeatedly, ten times or more. V usage is TRBV5-1 and J usage is TRBJ2-1, with TRBD2 matching over 9 bases. Germline assignment: CDR1 SGHRS and CDR2 YFSETQ. This CDR3 has 18 residues. With 0 bases clipped from V and 5 bases from J, the junction kept 12 bases outside the gene matches. For the CDR3, the DNA is TGCGCCAGCAGCTTGGTCACCGCTAGCGGGGTCTTACACAATGAGCAGTTCTTC. It is translated as CASSLVTASGVLHNEQFF.